This entry describes one T cell receptor (beta chain). It lacks a known antigen. No base quality values were provided; no much bigger clone lies one nucleotide off. Peripheral blood CD8+ and CD4+ T cells from healthy donors, Susac syndrome patients and multiple sclerosis patients were profiled by high-throughput TCR beta sequencing. Treatment-naive patients with stable or active relapsing-remitting disease fulfilling revised McDonald criteria were used as multiple sclerosis controls. CD8+ TEMRA cells were enriched by FACS, while bulk CD8+ and CD4+ T cells were purified by magnetic negative isolation. Blood was drawn into EDTA tubes, processed within 24 hours, and PBMCs were isolated by density gradient centrifugation. PBMCs intended for TCR sequencing were cryopreserved in liquid nitrogen and were subsequently thawed in a 37 degrees C water bath. The sorted or isolated CD4+, CD8+ and CD8+ TEMRA cells had a purity of 90% or higher.

This entry comes from a study of CD8 T cells in Susac syndrome (dated by TCRdb to the late 2010s). Turning to the overall study: Repertoire sequencing was used to test whether CD8+ T cell activation and differentiation in Susac syndrome was antigen driven.

RNA was extracted using the RNeasy kit, and about 0.45 to 1 microgram was reverse transcribed with random hexamers. The immunoSEQ multiplex PCR assay, which covers 54 Vbeta and 13 Jbeta segments, was used to amplify TCR beta CDR3 regions. PCR amplification bias was corrected using a synthetic template baseline for primer optimization and computational correction. The authors' analysis ran thus. Only productive sequences were kept, with reads annotated to V, D and J genes according to IMGT and analyzed in immunoSEQ Analyzer. Clonality was calculated as one minus the Shannon entropy normalized by log2 of the number of productive unique sequences. Public and private clones were assessed among the 100 most prevalent clones of each patient and control. Clones were defined as Susac-specific if absent from the healthy and MS cohorts, from under 1,200 published viral clones and from other ImmuneACCESS disease sequences. The public sequencing data were trimmed at Q25 with fastp and processed into clonotypes with MiXCR by TCRdb, which kept only in-frame beta chains. Rows matching on CDR3 protein sequence are summarized as one entry with the most common DNA and genes. The V and J calls and clone size are TCRdb's, not the authors'. For this sample there are about 180,000 distinct CDR3 sequences; almost 96% appear just once. Approximately 0.088% of the sample rests with the top ten.

Trimming costs V 0 bases and J 4 bases, and their ends lie 4 bases apart. The germline V gene (reference sequence) provides CDR1 SGHNT and CDR2 YYREEE. From the cysteine up to the phenylalanine, the CDR3 has a length of 12 residues. This entry keeps only the CDR3 DNA: 36 bases, framed from base 1. General conclusions and limits of the study: The number of individuals in the TCR sequencing and HLA analysis was acknowledged as relatively small.

Sequencing was performed on CD4+ T cells from PBMCs. The V and J genes are TRBV5-4 and TRBJ2-5; the D gene cannot be resolved reliably. The TCR comes from a human donor with multiple sclerosis. The nucleotide sequence is given as TGTGCCAGCAGCTTGGGGGCAGAGACCCAGTACTTC. It specifies CASSLGAETQYF.